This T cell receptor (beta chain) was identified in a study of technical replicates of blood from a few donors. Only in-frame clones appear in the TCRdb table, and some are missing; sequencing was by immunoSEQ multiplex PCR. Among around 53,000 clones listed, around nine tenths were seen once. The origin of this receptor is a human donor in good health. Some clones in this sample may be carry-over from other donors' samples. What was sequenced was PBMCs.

This chain's CDR3 is CASSSVGTGGRSGYTF. The CDR3 region has the DNA TGTGCCAGCAGCTCCGTAGGGACGGGAGGAAGGTCTGGCTACACCTTC. The J gene is TRBJ1-2, the V gene TRBV7-9; D perhaps matches TRBD1 (5 bases). Germline CDR1 SEHNR, CDR2 FQNEAQ (reference sequence). The CDR3 extends over 16 amino acids. With 4 bases removed from V and 7 bases from J, the gap between germline ends came to 22 bases. Full variable domain (missing parts from reference TRBV7-9 and TRBJ1-2): DTGVSQNPRHKITKRGQNVTFRCDPISEHNRLYWYRQTLGQGPEFLTYFQNEAQLEKSRLLSDRFSAERPKGSFSTLEIQRTEQGDSAMYLCASSSVGTGGRSGYTFGSGTRLTVV.